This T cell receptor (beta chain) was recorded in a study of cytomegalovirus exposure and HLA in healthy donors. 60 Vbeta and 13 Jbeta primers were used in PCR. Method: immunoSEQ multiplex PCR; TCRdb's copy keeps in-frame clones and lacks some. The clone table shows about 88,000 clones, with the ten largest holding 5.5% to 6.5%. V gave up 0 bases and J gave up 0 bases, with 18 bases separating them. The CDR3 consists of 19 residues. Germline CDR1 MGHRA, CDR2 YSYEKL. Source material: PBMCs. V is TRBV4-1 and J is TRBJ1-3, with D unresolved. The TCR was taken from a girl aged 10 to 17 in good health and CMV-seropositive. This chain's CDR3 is CASSQDLSASYYSGNTIYF. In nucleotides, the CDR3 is TGCGCCAGCAGCCAAGATCTGTCAGCTTCCTACTACTCTGGAAACACCATATATTTT.